This T cell receptor beta chain was observed in a study of post-analysis software for immune sequencing data. Study in general: Relapsing-remitting, secondary progressive and progressive-relapsing multiple sclerosis courses were included.

V gave up 6 bases and J gave up 2 bases, with 23 bases separating them. Germline V gives CDR1 SGHRS, CDR2 YFSETQ. The CDR3 contains 17 residues. The TCR beta cDNA libraries contained unique molecular identifiers. Each sample of 1 to 10 million input T cells yielded approximately 500,000 cDNA molecules, so each molecule approximated one T cell. Each CDR3 protein gets one entry after TCRdb re-called the PCR reads with MiXCR. The sample contains some 690,000 distinct CDR3 sequences, 59% of which appear only once. Study observations and caveats: Relative to controls, patients with multiple sclerosis showed significantly lower normalized Chao1 diversity. F-measure co-clustering was strong for batch-matched samples. Patients had higher frequencies than controls of about five TRBV segments, including TRBV5-6, TRBV5-1 and TRBV20-1.

A word on this clonotype: The antigen remains undetermined.

Sequencing used blood. The TCR comes from a girl aged 2 to 10 with multiple sclerosis. This chain joins TRBV5-1 and TRBJ2-5, with a possible D match to TRBD1 (6 bases). The DNA of the CDR3 is TGCGCCAGCACCCGGTCCAGGGGCACAAACCTACAAGAGACCCAGTACTTC. Translated: CASTRSRGTNLQETQYF.